The clone carrying this T cell receptor beta chain was detected only a few times. Antigen specificity is unknown. The data stem from a study of cytomegalovirus exposure and HLA in healthy donors. Use of 60 Vbeta and 13 Jbeta primers characterized the PCR. The table came from immunoSEQ multiplex PCR; TCRdb's copy has only in-frame clones and leaves some out. Among about 160,000 clones listed, 70% to 80% were seen once. The study sampled nominally healthy donors, though unrecorded immune exposures were likely. Trimming cost V 6 bases and J 7 bases; bases outside gene matches: 14. The CDR3 covers 15 residues. Germline V gives CDR1 WSHSY, CDR2 SAAADI. Study-level points and caveats: Presence/absence analyses treated sequencing depth as roughly uniform across donors.

The receptor was derived from a man in his forties or fifties in good health and CMV-seronegative. Material: PBMCs. The V call is TRBV10-2, the J call TRBJ2-7; 8 positions agree with TRBD2. The CDR3 region is CASRDGNGRVREQYF. CDR3 DNA: TGCGCCAGCAGAGACGGGAACGGGAGGGTGAGGGAGCAGTACTTC.